This passage covers 17 T cell receptor beta chains from one sample sequenced in a study of blood T cell repertoires in COVID-19. This table comes from immunoSEQ multiplex PCR, and its TCRdb copy is limited to in-frame clones, with some not included. The sample consists of tens of thousands of clones, approximately 80% of them appearing once. Sequencing used peripheral blood. These receptors were obtained from a woman in her sixties or seventies with active or convalescent COVID-19.

The chain joins TRBV4-1 to TRBJ1-4; TRBD1 matches 7 bases. With 6 bases clipped from V and 5 bases from J, the junction kept 15 bases outside the gene matches. CDR3 length equals 17 residues. Germline CDR1 MGHRA, CDR2 YSYEKL. CDR3 DNA: TGCGCCAGCAGATCTAGCCTTATCACAGGGGAGAATGAAAAACTGTTTTTT. Its translation is CASRSSLITGENEKLFF.

V usage is TRBV5-6 and J usage is TRBJ2-7, with a possible D match to TRBD1 (6 bases). The germline V gene has CDR1 SGHDT and CDR2 YYEEEE. This CDR3 is 14 amino acids long. V was trimmed by 2 bases and J by 3 bases, leaving 12 bases between them. The CDR3 DNA reads TGTGCCAGCAGCTTTACAACAGGGTACTACGAGCAGTACTTC. This gives the protein CASSFTTGYYEQYF.

The chain recombines TRBV29-1 with TRBJ2-3, with 13 bases matching TRBD2. This CDR3 is built from 13 residues. The V segment lost 6 bases and the J segment 6 bases; nucleotides outside the gene matches: 3. Germline assignment: CDR1 SQVTM and CDR2 ANQGSEA. CDR3 sequence: CSVGTSGADTQYF. As DNA, the CDR3 is TGCAGCGTCGGGACTAGCGGGGCCGATACGCAGTATTTT.

The J gene is TRBJ2-3, the V gene TRBV6-5; weak D call: TRBD2 (7 bases). V shed 2 bases and J shed 3 bases, with 12 bases lying between them. The germline gives CDR1 MNHEY, CDR2 SVGAGI. CDR3 length: 15 amino acids. As DNA, the CDR3 is TGTGCCAGCAGTTACGTAGGGGGAGGGACAGATACGCAGTATTTT. Amino acids: CASSYVGGGTDTQYF.

The chain couples TRBV5-5 to TRBJ2-7; 11 bases are shared with TRBD1. Looked up from germline, CDR1 is SGHKS and CDR2 is YYEKEE (reference sequence). The J segment lost 5 bases and the V segment lost 4 bases, leaving 5 bases of the junction unmatched. The CDR3 consists of 14 residues. DNA of the CDR3: TGTGCCAGCAGCCCGGGGACAGGGGGTAACGAGCAGTACTTC. Its protein product is CASSPGTGGNEQYF. Full variable domain (remainder filled in from reference TRBV5-5 and TRBJ2-7): DAGVTQSPTHLIKTRGQQVTLRCSPISGHKSVSWYQQVLGQGPQFIFQYYEKEERGRGNFPDRFSARQFPNYSSELNVNALLLGDSALYLCASSPGTGGNEQYFGPGTRLTVT.

This clone was observed a single time. The chain uses TRBV27 and TRBJ2-1; 16 nucleotides match TRBD2. CDR3 size: 18 residues. Trimming at V came to 6 bases and at J to 3 bases, leaving 8 bases not matched to a gene. The germline V gene encodes CDR1 MNHEY and CDR2 SMNVEV (reference sequence). This CDR3 reads CASSTGTSGGADYNEQFF. The CDR3 region has the DNA TGTGCCAGCAGCACCGGGACTAGCGGGGGGGCTGACTACAATGAGCAGTTCTTC.

The chain links TRBV5-1 to TRBJ1-2; D is unclear. CDR3 length equals 14 residues. Trimming cost V 0 bases and J 5 bases, with 11 bases left between them. CDR1 is SGHRS and CDR2 is YFSETQ in the germline V gene. The CDR3 is CASSLASTEYGYTF. The CDR3 DNA is TGCGCCAGCAGCTTGGCCTCGACGGAGTATGGCTACACCTTC.

This clone was seen just once. The gene calls are TRBV2 and TRBJ2-6; 7 positions match TRBD2. With 10 bases clipped from V and 1 base from J, the junction kept 1 base outside the gene matches. CDR1 is SNHLY, CDR2 FYNNEI, per germline. The CDR3 totals 13 residues. CDR3 DNA sequence: TGTGCCACCGGGGGGTCTGGGGCCAACGTCCTGACTTTC. This encodes CATGGSGANVLTF.

This chain connects TRBV5-5 to TRBJ1-4, with 7 bases aligning to TRBD1. The V segment lost 1 base and the J segment 15 bases; nucleotides outside the gene matches: 18. Germline V gives CDR1 SGHKS, CDR2 YYEKEE (reference sequence). There are 16 residues in the CDR3. In DNA, the CDR3 is TGTGCCAGCAGCTTGATTGGGACAGTAGTCCCCCGAGGGGTGTTTTTT. Encoded protein: CASSLIGTVVPRGVFF.

This clone appeared once. The chain combines TRBV5-1 with TRBJ2-3; 12 nucleotides line up with TRBD2. Germline CDR1 and CDR2: SGHRS and YFSETQ. V gave up 0 bases and J gave up 6 bases; unmatched junction bases: 5. There are 16 residues in the CDR3. In nucleotides, the CDR3 is TGCGCCAGCAGCTTGGACCTAGCGGGGGGGCGGGATACGCAGTATTTT. Translating it yields CASSLDLAGGRDTQYF.

The rearrangement links TRBV5-1 to TRBJ1-1, with 8 bases aligning to TRBD1. The CDR3 runs to 15 residues. Looked up from germline, CDR1 is SGHRS and CDR2 is YFSETQ. J lost 3 bases, V lost 5 bases, and 9 bases had no gene match. CDR3 nucleotide sequence: TGCGCCAGCAGTCACGCCGGGACAGGTGACACTGAAGCTTTCTTT. This gives the protein CASSHAGTGDTEAFF.

The rearrangement joins TRBV11-2 to TRBJ2-2, with 7 bases aligning to TRBD1. Germline V gene sequence: CDR1 SGHAT, CDR2 FQNNGV. This CDR3 is 15 amino acids long. J gave up 4 bases and V 1 base, and 3 bases lay outside the gene matches. The CDR3 DNA is TGTGCCAGCAGCTTAGCACAGGGGTCCACCGGGGAGCTGTTTTTT. Its translation: CASSLAQGSTGELFF.

The J gene is TRBJ1-1, the V gene TRBV10-3, with 11 bases that match TRBD1. V dropped 0 bases and J dropped 5; count of bases not matched to a gene: 5. This CDR3 spans 16 amino acids. Germline-derived CDR1 and CDR2 are ENHRY and SYGVKD. The CDR3 nucleotides read TGTGCCATCAGTGAGTCGGGACAGGGGGTAAGAACTGAAGCTTTCTTT. It codes for CAISESGQGVRTEAFF.

A single count supports this clone. The rearrangement links TRBV6-2 or TRBV6-3 to TRBJ1-5, with D possibly being TRBD1 (5 bases). Germline assignment: CDR1 MNHEY and CDR2 SVGEGT. The ends were cut back, 2 bases at V and 8 bases at J, with 13 bases in the middle. This CDR3 has 14 residues. The CDR3, as DNA: TGTGCCAGCAGTTACGGAGGGGCGGTTAAGCCCCAGCATTTT. This translates into CASSYGGAVKPQHF.

CDR3 loop: CASSSPSGTGGHGYTF. Here the CDR3 DNA reads TGTGCCAGTAGTAGCCCCTCCGGGACAGGGGGCCATGGCTACACCTTC. V usage is TRBV19 and J usage is TRBJ1-2; TRBD1 agrees at 12 bases. This CDR3 has 16 amino acids. CDR1 is LNHDA and CDR2 is SQIVND in the germline V gene (reference sequence). J gave up 6 bases and V 4 bases, and 9 bases lay outside the gene matches.

The CDR3 DNA reads TGTGCCAGCAGCCAGGGCATATATCAGCCCCAGCATTTT. This sequence encodes CASSQGIYQPQHF. The chain joins TRBV3-1 (or the pseudogene TRBV3-2) to TRBJ1-5, with no clear D. The CDR3 runs 13 residues. The ends were cut back, 3 bases at V and 5 bases at J, with 8 bases in the middle. The germline CDR1 and CDR2 sequences are LGHDT and YNNKEL (reference sequence).

Concerning this clone: The junction and the germline gene differ at one end; a read error may be behind it. The chain has TRBV28 and TRBJ2-5, with D maybe TRBD1 (6 bases). Germline V gene sequence: CDR1 MDHEN, CDR2 SYDVKM. The length of the CDR3 is 12 residues. CDR3 sequence reads: CATVGGQETQYF. Written as DNA, the CDR3 is TGCGCTACGGTAGGGGGTCAAGAGACCCAGTACTTC.